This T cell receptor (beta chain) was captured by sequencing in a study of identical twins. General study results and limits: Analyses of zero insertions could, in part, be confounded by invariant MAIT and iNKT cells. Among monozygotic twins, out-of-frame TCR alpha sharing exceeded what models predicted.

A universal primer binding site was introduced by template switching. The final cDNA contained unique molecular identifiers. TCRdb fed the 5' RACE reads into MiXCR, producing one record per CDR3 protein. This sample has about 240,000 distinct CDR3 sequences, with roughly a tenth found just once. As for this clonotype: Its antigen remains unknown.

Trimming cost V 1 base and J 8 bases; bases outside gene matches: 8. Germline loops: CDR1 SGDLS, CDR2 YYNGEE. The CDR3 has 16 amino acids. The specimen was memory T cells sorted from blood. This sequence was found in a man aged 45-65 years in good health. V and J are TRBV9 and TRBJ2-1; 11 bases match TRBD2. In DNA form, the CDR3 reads TGTGCCAGCAGCGTATCGGCTAGCGGGAGGCACGATGAGCAGTTCTTC. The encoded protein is CASSVSASGRHDEQFF.